These 10 T cell receptor beta chains came from one sample sequenced in a study of Graves' ophthalmopathy and Graves' hyperthyroidism. Amplification of TCR beta CDR3 regions used RNA transcripts. First-round RT-PCR employed HTBI primers, with a second-round multiplex PCR after it. Via MiXCR, TCRdb re-called the multiplex PCR reads, giving one row per CDR3 protein. The sample holds some 1.1 million distinct CDR3 sequences; roughly two fifths are singletons and the top ten take around 10%. The sequencing input was peripheral blood or thyroid tissue (not recorded which). All receptors come from an adult man with Graves' hyperthyroidism.

In DNA, the CDR3 is TGTGCCAGCAGAGCTTCCGTGGTCCGACCCGGGGAGCTGTTTTTT. It translates to CASRASVVRPGELFF. The chain uses TRBV7-3 and TRBJ2-2; D unclear. There are 15 residues in the CDR3. The germline V gene has CDR1 SGHTA and CDR2 FQGTGA. V lost 6 bases to trimming and J lost 6 bases, with 17 bases between them.

This clonotype occurred many times. The chain uses TRBV7-2 and TRBJ2-6; perhaps TRBD1 as D (5 bases). Trimming cost V 6 bases and J 5 bases, with 8 bases left between them. The germline V gene has CDR1 SGHTA and CDR2 FQGNSA. CDR3 length equals 13 residues. The CDR3 DNA follows: TGTGCCAGCAGTTTGGACAGGGCCAACGTCCTGACTTTC. Encoded protein: CASSLDRANVLTF.

As regards this clonotype: Relative to the germline gene, one junction end is altered; a read error may explain this. This sequence joins TRBV15 and TRBJ2-5; D not resolved. Germline values: CDR1 LNHNV, CDR2 YYDKDF (reference sequence). The CDR3 is 14 residues long. The CDR3 reads CATSGEWAIETQYF. CDR3 nucleotide sequence: TGTGCCACCAGCGGAGAATGGGCTATAGAGACCCAGTACTTC.

A note on this clonotype: One end of the junction does not line up with germline, which may come from a read error. V is TRBV7-2 and J is TRBJ2-7, with D maybe TRBD1 (5 bases). Germline assignment: CDR1 SGHTA and CDR2 FQGNSA. There are 15 residues in the CDR3. The CDR3 sequence: CASSLGQGWTYEQYF. CDR3 nucleotides: TGTGCCAGCAGTTTAGGGCAGGGATGGACCTACGAGCAGTACTTC.

The V and J genes are TRBV29-1 and TRBJ1-1, with 7 bases that match TRBD1. J gave up 6 bases and V 6 bases, and 10 bases lay outside the gene matches. Germline CDR1 and CDR2: SQVTM and ANQGSEA. The CDR3 consists of 13 residues. The CDR3 DNA follows: TGCAGCGTAGTGACAGGGACGGGCCCTGAAGCTTTCTTT. As protein: CSVVTGTGPEAFF.

The J gene is TRBJ1-1, the V gene TRBV5-1; 9 bases align to TRBD1. Germline trimming cut 4 bases from V and 0 bases from J; bases unmatched to any gene: 10. CDR3 size: 17 residues. CDR1 and CDR2 (germline): SGHRS, YFSETQ. CDR3 residues: CASSTRDREIMNTEAFF. CDR3 DNA: TGCGCCAGCAGCACCCGGGACAGGGAGATAATGAACACTGAAGCTTTCTTT.

The chain links TRBV4-1 to TRBJ1-1; a weak D match, TRBD1 (5 bases). Trimming left V 1 base short and J 11 bases short, with 17 bases between. The germline V gene encodes CDR1 MGHRA and CDR2 YSYEKL. The CDR3 spans 14 residues. CDR3 nucleotide sequence: TGCGCCAGCAGCCAAGGACCGGAGGGGTCTTTGGCTTTCTTT. Its protein is CASSQGPEGSLAFF.

V is TRBV3-1 and J is TRBJ2-7; D uncertain. With 3 bases removed from V and 3 bases from J, the gap between germline ends came to 15 bases. Germline CDR1 LGHDT, CDR2 YNNKEL (reference sequence). There are 15 residues in the CDR3. The CDR3 spells CASSHGKTGDYEQYF. CDR3 coding DNA: TGTGCCAGCAGCCACGGAAAGACTGGAGACTACGAGCAGTACTTC.

This clonotype has a count of ten or more. The gene calls are TRBV15 and TRBJ1-5, with unresolved D. CDR1 and CDR2 (germline): LNHNV, YYDKDF (reference sequence). The CDR3 consists of 15 residues. The V end lost 1 base, the J end lost 4 bases, and 11 bases lay between the germline ends. The DNA of the CDR3 is TGTGCCACCAGCAGAGGTTCGCAGACAAATCAGCCCCAGCATTTT. Encoded protein: CATSRGSQTNQPQHF.

The chain has TRBV10-2 and TRBJ2-4; unclear D gene. V lost 3 bases and J lost 3, with 9 bases in between. Germline CDR1 WSHSY, CDR2 SAAADI. The length of the CDR3 is 14 residues. The CDR3 DNA sequence: TGCGCCAGCAGTGAATCCGGCGGCAAAAACATTCAGTACTTC. It translates to CASSESGGKNIQYF.